These 16 T cell receptor beta chains share one sample of origin, sequenced in a study of T cells in Graves' hyperthyroidism and ophthalmopathy. The investigators amplified TCR beta CDR3 regions from RNA transcripts. The HTBI primer set drove a first-round RT-PCR of the TCR CDR3. Via MiXCR, TCRdb re-called the multiplex PCR reads, giving one row per CDR3 protein. This sample has about 580,000 distinct CDR3 sequences, with under 60% found just once. Sequencing was performed on peripheral blood or thyroid tissue (not recorded which). The receptors were sampled from a young woman with Graves' hyperthyroidism.

There are many counts of this clonotype. The genes are TRBV14 and TRBJ2-2, with D unresolved. The CDR3 has 15 residues. Germline loops: CDR1 SGHDN, CDR2 FVKESK. Trimming took off 1 base at V and 6 bases at J, with 12 bases between the two ends. CDR3 in amino acids: CASSQAPRAAGELFF. CDR3 nucleotide sequence: TGTGCCAGCAGCCAAGCTCCAAGGGCAGCCGGGGAGCTGTTTTTT.

V gene TRBV5-1 combines with J gene TRBJ2-7, with D unclear. This CDR3 has 14 amino acids. V was trimmed by 0 bases and J by 0 bases, leaving 7 bases between them. In germline, CDR1 is SGHRS, CDR2 YFSETQ. In DNA, the CDR3 is TGCGCCAGCAGCTTGGTCGGACCCTCCTACGAGCAGTACTTC. Residues: CASSLVGPSYEQYF.

Many counts were recorded for this clonotype. The gene calls are TRBV12-3 or TRBV12-4 and TRBJ2-7, with D maybe TRBD2 (6 bases). V lost 6 bases and J lost 2, with 14 bases in between. The CDR3 runs 14 residues. The CDR3 spells CASSFREFAYEQYF. In DNA form, the CDR3 reads TGTGCCAGCAGCTTCCGGGAGTTTGCCTACGAGCAGTACTTC.

This chain uses TRBV10-2 with TRBJ1-2; a possible D gene is TRBD1 (6 bases). The CDR3 is 14 residues long. Germline CDR1 reads WSHSY; CDR2 reads SAAADI. The V and J ends lost 4 bases and 5 bases respectively, with 14 bases between them. CDR3: CASSVMWTEYGYTF. The CDR3, as DNA: TGCGCCAGCAGTGTGATGTGGACAGAGTATGGCTACACCTTC.

This sequence joins TRBV24-1 and TRBJ2-7, with 11 bases that match TRBD1. The CDR3 totals 16 residues. Trimming removed 3 bases from V and 2 bases from J; junction bases left unmatched: 5. Per germline, CDR1 KGHDR and CDR2 SFDVKD. The DNA for the CDR3 is TGTGCCACCAGTGATATGGGGGGACAGGGGGCCTACGAGCAGTACTTC. Protein sequence: CATSDMGGQGAYEQYF.

The sample holds many counts of this clonotype. The chain links TRBV7-3 to TRBJ2-3; 15 nucleotides align to TRBD2. Looked up from germline, CDR1 is SGHTA and CDR2 is FQGTGA. This CDR3 is 15 amino acids long. J gave up 5 bases and V 6 bases, and 3 bases lay outside the gene matches. CDR3 loop: CASSLGLAGGDTQYF. The CDR3 DNA reads TGTGCCAGCAGTTTGGGACTAGCGGGAGGAGATACGCAGTATTTT.

As for this clonotype: A junction boundary mismatches the germline segment, possibly from a read error. This rearrangement joins TRBV5-4 to TRBJ1-1, with D unresolved. This CDR3 spans 15 amino acids. The germline V gene encodes CDR1 SGHNT and CDR2 YYREEE (reference sequence). The CDR3 protein is CACSLAGTMNTEAFF. The CDR3, as DNA: TGTGCCTGCAGCTTGGCAGGAACCATGAACACTGAAGCTTTCTTT.

This chain connects TRBV18 to TRBJ2-7; 9 nucleotides line up with TRBD2. This CDR3 is built from 12 residues. Germline trimming cut 6 bases from V and 8 bases from J; bases unmatched to any gene: 5. The germline V gene has CDR1 KGHSH and CDR2 LQKENI. Here the CDR3 reads CASSPTSGQQYF. The CDR3 DNA is TGTGCCAGCTCTCCTACTAGCGGGCAGCAGTACTTC.

This clonotype came up many times. The rearrangement uses TRBV4-1 and TRBJ1-5; D call uncertain. CDR3 length equals 15 residues. Germline values: CDR1 MGHRA, CDR2 YSYEKL. The V end lost 0 bases, the J end lost 7 bases, and 13 bases lay between the germline ends. CDR3 bases: TGCGCCAGCAGCCAAGAGCCCGACTTGAGGCAGCCCCAGCATTTT. Protein product: CASSQEPDLRQPQHF.

This clonotype was counted a few times. The chain combines TRBV6-1 with TRBJ1-2; D possibly corresponds to TRBD1 (5 bases). The germline gives CDR1 MNHNS, CDR2 SASEGT. Trimming removed 6 bases from V and 2 bases from J, with 10 bases in between. The CDR3 loop spans 13 amino acids. CDR3: CASREQGNYGYTF. The CDR3 DNA follows: TGTGCCAGCAGGGAGCAGGGAAACTATGGCTACACCTTC.

The chain employs TRBV25-1 and TRBJ2-7; possible D gene TRBD1, 5 bases. Looked up from germline, CDR1 is MGHDK and CDR2 is SYGVNS. V was pared by 5 bases and J by 4 bases, with 15 bases between. The CDR3 is made up of 14 amino acids. CDR3 DNA sequence: TGTGCCAGCAGTCACATCAGGGAAAAATACGAGCAGTACTTC. Translation: CASSHIREKYEQYF.

This clonotype was picked up one time. This CDR3 is CSYRDSQETQYF. DNA for the CDR3: TGCAGTTACCGGGACAGCCAAGAGACCCAGTACTTC. This chain joins TRBV20-1 and TRBJ2-5; 7 bases map to TRBD1. Per the germline V gene, CDR1 is DFQATT and CDR2 is SNEGSKA (reference sequence). The ends lost 8 bases at V and 1 base at J; junction bases unmatched: 4. There are 12 residues in the CDR3.

Note on this clonotype: One end of the junction varies from germline; a read error may be responsible. The chain links TRBV12-3 or TRBV12-4 to TRBJ2-5; D is tentatively TRBD1 or TRBD2 (5 bases each). The CDR3 covers 12 residues. CDR3 in DNA: TGTGCCAGCAGTTTGAGGGGCGAACCTCAGGACTTC. Its protein is CASSLRGEPQDF.

A few counts support this clonotype. V is TRBV6-4 and J is TRBJ2-7; D uncertain. This CDR3 contains 14 residues. The ends were cut back, 3 bases at V and 1 base at J, with 10 bases in the middle. Germline lookup yields CDR1 MRHNA and CDR2 SNTAGT. This CDR3 is CASSELGRSYEQYF. The DNA for the CDR3 is TGTGCCAGCAGTGAACTCGGCAGGTCCTACGAGCAGTACTTC.

Regarding this clonotype: The limits of the CDR3 on the DNA are not certain, so only TCRdb's listed CDR3 is given. This chain connects TRBV7-2 to TRBJ1-4; the D segment call TRBD1 is taken from the table without a DNA check. Germline CDR1 reads SGHTA; CDR2 reads FQGNSA. The CDR3 contains 17 residues when both ends are counted. CDR3: CASSLNIGGQLMKNCFF.

There are a few counts of this clonotype. The chain is built from TRBV4-1 and TRBJ1-2; TRBD1 matches at 9 bases. The V gene's germline CDR1 is MGHRA and CDR2 YSYEKL. CDR3 length: 15 residues. Trimming cost V 4 bases and J 4 bases; bases outside gene matches: 7. CDR3 bases: TGCGCCAGCAGCCCCCCGACAGGGGGGTTCTATGGCTACACCTTC. Its translation: CASSPPTGGFYGYTF.